This passage covers 22 T cell receptor beta chains from one sample sequenced in a study of T cells in Graves' hyperthyroidism and ophthalmopathy. Using RNA transcripts as the source, TCR beta CDR3 regions were amplified. TCR CDR3 underwent first-round RT-PCR with the HTBI primer set. TCRdb recomputed calls from the multiplex PCR reads with MiXCR, one row per CDR3 protein. This table holds 600,000 or so distinct CDR3 sequences, about 16% found once. The specimen sequenced was blood. Receptors originate from a young woman with Graves' hyperthyroidism.

This clonotype was seen a few times. The rearrangement joins TRBV5-6 to TRBJ2-1; D may match TRBD1 or TRBD2 (5 bases each). The CDR3 length is 14 residues. CDR1 and CDR2 from the germline V gene are SGHDT and YYEEEE. V was trimmed by 3 bases and J by 5 bases, leaving 12 bases between them. CDR3 bases: TGTGCCAGCAGCTCCCCCGGGACGGACAATGAGCAGTTCTTC. This gives the protein CASSSPGTDNEQFF. Variable domain in full (rest from reference TRBV5-6 and TRBJ2-1): DAGVTQSPTHLIKTRGQQVTLRCSPKSGHDTVSWYQQALGQGPQFIFQYYEEEERQRGNFPDRFSGHQFPNYSSELNVNALLLGDSALYLCASSSPGTDNEQFFGPGTRLTVL.

The rearrangement uses TRBV5-4 and TRBJ2-5; 7 positions agree with TRBD2. The CDR3 has 14 residues. With 7 bases clipped from V and 2 bases from J, the junction kept 8 bases outside the gene matches. Per the germline V gene, CDR1 is SGHNT and CDR2 is YYREEE (reference sequence). The chain's CDR3 is CASRETSRQETQYF. CDR3 in DNA: TGTGCCAGCCGCGAGACTAGCAGACAAGAGACCCAGTACTTC.

V and J are TRBV5-1 and TRBJ2-5; 9 bases fit TRBD1. V shed 2 bases and J 5 bases; nucleotides not matched to a gene: 7. The CDR3 runs 15 residues. Germline assignment: CDR1 SGHRS and CDR2 YFSETQ. CDR3 loop: CASSFQTGGSETQYF. In DNA, the CDR3 is TGCGCCAGCAGCTTCCAAACAGGGGGCTCGGAGACCCAGTACTTC. The full variable domain, rest sourced from reference TRBV5-1 and TRBJ2-5, is KAGVTQTPRYLIKTRGQQVTLSCSPISGHRSVSWYQQTPGQGLQFLFEYFSETQRNKGNFPGRFSGRQFSNSRSEMNVSTLELGDSALYLCASSFQTGGSETQYFGPGTRLLVL.

The chain recombines TRBV6-2 or TRBV6-3 with TRBJ2-5; D is possibly TRBD2 (5 bases). Germline values: CDR1 MNHEY, CDR2 SVGEGT. The CDR3 length is 13 residues. Trimming shortened V by 6 bases and J by 3 bases, and 11 bases separated the two germline ends. The CDR3 bases are TGTGCCAGCAGCCGGACTCTAGAAGAGACCCAGTACTTC. Translating it yields CASSRTLEETQYF.

In this sample, this clonotype turned up a few times. The chain combines TRBV30 with TRBJ2-7, with D perhaps matching TRBD2 (6 bases). CDR1 GTSNPN and CDR2 SVGIG come from the germline V gene (reference sequence). The CDR3 loop spans 14 amino acids. V lost 1 base, J lost 5 bases, and 15 bases lay in between. The CDR3 here is CAWSAIQAGNEQYF. In DNA form, the CDR3 reads TGTGCCTGGAGTGCCATACAGGCGGGGAACGAGCAGTACTTC.

This clonotype occurred many times. The rearrangement links TRBV28 to TRBJ2-5; 8 bases are a match to TRBD1. The J segment lost 5 bases and the V segment lost 6 bases, leaving 20 bases of the junction unmatched. The CDR3 has 18 residues. CDR1 is MDHEN, CDR2 SYDVKM, per germline. CDR3 region: CASSPTVVPQGARETQYF. In DNA, the CDR3 is TGTGCCAGCAGCCCCACCGTAGTCCCCCAGGGGGCTAGGGAGACCCAGTACTTC.

This clonotype was seen only a few times. A much larger clone differs from this one at a single base, so this may be a read error. The rearrangement joins TRBV29-1 to TRBJ2-2, with D tentatively TRBD2 (5 bases). Per germline, CDR1 SQVTM and CDR2 ANQGSEA. This CDR3 region has 12 residues. For the CDR3, the DNA is TGCAGCGTTGAAGTTGACACCGGGGAGCTGCTTTTT. Protein sequence: CSVEVDTGELLF.

The V call is TRBV20-1, the J call TRBJ2-1, with D perhaps matching TRBD1 or TRBD2 (5 bases each). The germline V and J ends were trimmed by 6 bases and 6 bases, with 12 bases remaining between them. This CDR3 region has 12 residues. Germline V CDR1 and CDR2: DFQATT, SNEGSKA (reference sequence). The CDR3: CSAPGAFNEQFF. The CDR3 DNA is TGCAGTGCCCCCGGGGCATTCAATGAGCAGTTCTTC.

This clonotype was observed a few times. This chain uses TRBV19 with TRBJ1-2; D possibly corresponds to TRBD1 (6 bases). V lost 4 bases to trimming and J lost 4 bases, with 10 bases between them. The CDR3 runs to 13 residues. Germline V gene lookup returns CDR1 LNHDA and CDR2 SQIVND (reference sequence). The CDR3 sequence is CASSTGTIYGYTF. The CDR3 DNA follows: TGTGCCAGTAGTACCGGGACAATCTATGGCTACACCTTC.

The gene calls are TRBV18 and TRBJ1-1; D is possibly TRBD1 (6 bases). CDR1 is KGHSH and CDR2 is LQKENI in the germline V gene. V was pared by 3 bases and J by 1 base, with 9 bases between. The CDR3 covers 14 residues. The CDR3 loop is CASSPGAANTEAFF. Here the CDR3 DNA reads TGTGCCAGCTCACCGGGGGCCGCGAACACTGAAGCTTTCTTT.

This clonotype was found a few times. The genes are TRBV5-1 and TRBJ2-6; perhaps TRBD1 as D (6 bases). V shed 4 bases and J shed 2 bases, with 10 bases lying between them. Looked up from germline, CDR1 is SGHRS and CDR2 is YFSETQ. CDR3 length: 15 residues. In DNA, the CDR3 is TGCGCCAGCAGCCAGGACAGCACTGGGGCCAACGTCCTGACTTTC. Amino acid sequence: CASSQDSTGANVLTF. The full variable domain, in which reference TRBV5-1 and TRBJ2-6 provide the parts outside the CDR3, is KAGVTQTPRYLIKTRGQQVTLSCSPISGHRSVSWYQQTPGQGLQFLFEYFSETQRNKGNFPGRFSGRQFSNSRSEMNVSTLELGDSALYLCASSQDSTGANVLTFGAGSRLTVL.

This clonotype has a count of ten or more. The J gene is TRBJ2-1, the V gene TRBV6-2 or TRBV6-3, with 14 bases matching TRBD2. V lost 10 bases to trimming and J lost 7 bases; unmatched junction nucleotides: 9. The V gene's germline CDR1 is MNHEY and CDR2 SVGEGT. This CDR3 region has 15 residues. The CDR3 sequence is CATGGLAGEGNEQFF. The CDR3, as DNA: TGTGCCACAGGGGGACTAGCGGGAGAAGGAAATGAGCAGTTCTTC.

Ten or more counts support this clonotype. The chain links TRBV18 to TRBJ2-5, with a possible D match to TRBD2 (5 bases). The CDR3 is 14 residues long. CDR1 is KGHSH and CDR2 is LQKENI in the germline V gene. The V gene lost 3 bases and the J gene lost 3 bases, with 11 bases spanning the gap. The CDR3 DNA sequence: TGTGCCAGCTCACCTCCGGACTCAAAAGAGACCCAGTACTTC. Its protein product is CASSPPDSKETQYF. Full variable domain (remainder filled in from reference TRBV18 and TRBJ2-5): NAGVMQNPRHLVRRRGQEARLRCSPMKGHSHVYWYRQLPEEGLKFMVYLQKENIIDESGMPKERFSAEFPKEGPSILRIQQVVRGDSAAYFCASSPPDSKETQYFGPGTRLLVL.

This clonotype was observed a few times. The chain links TRBV25-1 to TRBJ2-1; the match to TRBD2 covers 7 bases. The CDR3 sequence is 14 residues long. Germline CDR1 is MGHDK and CDR2 is SYGVNS. Losses at the gene ends were 7 bases for V and 7 bases for J; bases not matched to a gene: 10. The CDR3 region is CASIPKTSPNEQFF. CDR3 nucleotides: TGTGCCAGCATCCCCAAGACTAGCCCAAATGAGCAGTTCTTC.

This clonotype appeared many times. J is TRBJ1-1 and V is TRBV30, with 8 bases aligning to TRBD1. J gave up 4 bases and V 3 bases, and 10 bases lay outside the gene matches. Germline assignment: CDR1 GTSNPN and CDR2 SVGIG (reference sequence). The CDR3 runs to 15 residues. The CDR3 nucleotides read TGTGCCTGGAGCCCCCTCCGACAGGGGAGCACTGAAGCTTTCTTT. Translating it yields CAWSPLRQGSTEAFF. Complete variable domain (other parts from reference TRBV30 and TRBJ1-1): SQTIHQWPATLVQPVGSPLSLECTVEGTSNPNLYWYRQAAGRGLQLLFYSVGIGQISSEVPQNLSASRPQDRQFILSSKKLLLSDSGFYLCAWSPLRQGSTEAFFGQGTRLTVV.

This clonotype has a count of ten or more. V usage is TRBV6-1 and J usage is TRBJ2-7; 11 nucleotides agree with TRBD1. The CDR3 contains 16 residues. CDR1 is MNHNS and CDR2 is SASEGT in the germline V gene. V shed 6 bases, J shed 3 bases, and the junction held 10 bases outside the gene matches. CDR3: CASRLLGTGGIYEQYF. In DNA form, the CDR3 reads TGTGCCAGCAGGCTACTCGGGACAGGGGGGATCTACGAGCAGTACTTC.

In its sample, this clonotype was seen many times. The chain joins TRBV2 to TRBJ2-1; no reliable D call. The germline V and J ends were trimmed by 6 bases and 8 bases, with 8 bases remaining between them. Germline V CDR1 and CDR2: SNHLY, FYNNEI. The CDR3 is made up of 11 amino acids. CDR3 coding DNA: TGTGCCAGCAGGAGCCTCCATGAGCAGTTCTTC. Amino acids: CASRSLHEQFF.

This clonotype was detected ten times or more. The J gene is TRBJ2-3, the V gene TRBV6-1; D ambiguous. This CDR3 comprises 14 residues. Germline V gene lookup returns CDR1 MNHNS and CDR2 SASEGT. V shed 5 bases and J shed 6 bases, with 15 bases lying between them. DNA of the CDR3: TGTGCCAGCAGTAAAACTTCGGCCGGGGATACGCAGTATTTT. The encoded protein is CASSKTSAGDTQYF.

V usage is TRBV20-1 and J usage is TRBJ1-5; no clear D gene. Germline CDR1 DFQATT, CDR2 SNEGSKA (reference sequence). CDR3 length: 13 amino acids. The V and J ends lost 3 bases and 5 bases respectively, with 11 bases between them. The CDR3 is CSASLQADQPQHF. DNA for the CDR3: TGCAGTGCTAGCCTTCAGGCAGATCAGCCCCAGCATTTT.

In its sample, this clonotype was seen many times. The chain carries TRBV27 and TRBJ1-6; D is ambiguous. This CDR3 is 13 amino acids long. Germline-derived CDR1 and CDR2 are MNHEY and SMNVEV (reference sequence). The V and J ends lost 0 bases and 13 bases respectively, with 10 bases between them. The CDR3 loop reads CASSLSEVPPLHF. DNA of the CDR3: TGTGCCAGCAGTTTATCGGAGGTCCCCCCCCTCCACTTT.

This clonotype was counted at least ten times. This chain links TRBV7-8 with TRBJ2-7; TRBD1 matches 7 bases. This CDR3 region has 17 residues. CDR1 and CDR2 from the germline V gene are SGHVS and FQNEAQ. J was trimmed by 3 bases and V by 3 bases; bases with no gene match: 14. The CDR3 coding sequence is TGTGCCAGCAGCTTGAATCTTGGTAGGGACAGATACTACGAGCAGTACTTC. Its protein is CASSLNLGRDRYYEQYF.

This clonotype was counted between two and nine times. The gene calls are TRBV28 and TRBJ2-7; unclear D gene. V lost 1 base and J lost 3, with 13 bases in between. Germline loops: CDR1 MDHEN, CDR2 SYDVKM. This CDR3 spans 15 amino acids. CDR3 in DNA: TGTGCCAGCAGTTTATTGGAATCCTTACACTACGAGCAGTACTTC. It is translated as CASSLLESLHYEQYF. Drawing the rest from reference TRBV28 and TRBJ2-7, the complete variable domain is DVKVTQSSRYLVKRTGEKVFLECVQDMDHENMFWYRQDPGLGLRLIYFSYDVKMKEKGDIPEGYSVSREKKERFSLILESASTNQTSMYLCASSLLESLHYEQYFGPGTRLTVT.